What follows is one T cell receptor (beta chain) and its context. V was clipped by 7 bases and J by 4 bases; unmatched bases: 8. CDR3 length: 14 amino acids. Germline V lookup: CDR1 SNHLY, CDR2 FYNNEI. TCRdb recomputed calls from the RT-PCR reads with MiXCR, one row per CDR3 protein. The data show 400,000 to 550,000 distinct CDR3 sequences, around 25% seen once. These data originate in a study of response to subunit inactivated influenza vaccine. Sequences were derived from CD4+ T cells sorted from PBMCs, sampled 5 to 6 days after vaccination. The sequence was collected from a man in his fifties who received an inactivated influenza vaccine. The rearrangement links TRBV2 to TRBJ1-2, with TRBD1 matching 8 bases. The CDR3: CASTGQGIGYGYTF. CDR3 coding DNA: TGTGCCAGCACCGGACAGGGCATCGGCTATGGCTACACCTTC.